This T cell receptor (beta chain) was sequenced for a study of cytomegalovirus exposure and HLA in healthy donors. Whole-study results and caveats: Follow-up analysis later connected one missense variant in DCLRE1C with trimming of TCR beta V- and J-genes.

The PCR had 60 Vbeta and 13 Jbeta primers. Generated by immunoSEQ multiplex PCR, the TCRdb table keeps only in-frame clones and is missing some. The sample shows tens of thousands of clones, approximately 78% of them seen only once. Comments on this clone: Its antigen is unidentified.

The TCR comes from a young man in good health and CMV-seronegative. Sequenced: PBMCs.

In DNA, the CDR3 is TGTGCCTGGAGTGTATCCGGGACTACGGGCAATGAGCAGTTCTTC. It codes for CAWSVSGTTGNEQFF. This sequence joins TRBV30 and TRBJ2-1; 7 bases align to TRBD2. Germline V gene lookup returns CDR1 GTSNPN and CDR2 SVGIG (reference sequence). Trimming cost V 0 bases and J 6 bases; bases outside gene matches: 8. This CDR3 has 15 residues.